Described below is a single T cell receptor (beta chain) sequence and its context. This sample is part of a study of T-cell reconstitution after alpha-beta-depleted transplantation in children. Unique molecular identifiers featured in how the TCRbeta library was prepared. Via MiXCR, TCRdb re-called the PCR reads, giving one row per CDR3 protein. The profile shows some 500,000 distinct CDR3 sequences, around 18% of them singletons. The sequence was obtained from a human donor who donated a stem cell graft to a child with acute lymphoblastic leukemia. The source was PBMCs from the stem cell graft donor, collected from the stem cell graft.

CDR3 protein: CSVGQEAYEQYF. DNA of the CDR3: TGCAGCGTTGGACAGGAGGCCTACGAGCAGTACTTC. V gene TRBV29-1 combines with J gene TRBJ2-7; D is perhaps TRBD1 (6 bases). CDR1 and CDR2 from the germline V gene are SQVTM and ANQGSEA. With 4 bases removed from V and 2 bases from J, the gap between germline ends came to 9 bases. The CDR3 sequence is 12 residues long.